These 3 T cell receptor beta chains originate from one sample sequenced in a study of beta chain features in type 1 diabetes (dated by TCRdb to 2016 to 2018). What the research found in general, with its limitations: Type 1 diabetes patients showed a moderate but significant shortening of TCRB CDR3 length in all four CD4+ subsets.

What these receptors recognize is not known. Library method: the immunoSEQ multiplex PCR assay. All of the isolated RNA was reverse transcribed with the High Capacity cDNA Reverse Transcription Kit, so expressed TCRB transcripts were sequenced. TCRdb re-hosts the immuneACCESS table, in-frame sequences only. Its copies lack some clones; in the studies checked, an unresolved V gene accounts for under half of them, and the cause for the rest is not known. Recorded for this sample are hundreds of thousands of clones; around 15% of them occurred a single time. Together, the top ten hold approximately 0.039% of the sample. The sequenced sample was naive CD4+ T cells from blood. This specimen's cell subset or site label, per the study, means: true naive CD4+ T cells. The receptors derive from a man younger than 35 with type 1 diabetes.

The chain couples TRBV6-6 to TRBJ2-1; the D call may be TRBD1 or TRBD2 (5 bases each). Trimming took off 6 bases at V and 6 bases at J, with 12 bases between the two ends. Germline values: CDR1 MNHNY, CDR2 SVGAGI (reference sequence). This CDR3 has 13 residues. CDR3 DNA sequence: TGTGCCAGCAGCCCCGTGGGGGTCAATGAGCAGTTCTTC. Amino acid sequence: CASSPVGVNEQFF.

This clone was detected only a few times. The chain carries TRBV6-5 and TRBJ1-4; a possible D gene is TRBD1 (5 bases). Germline-derived CDR1 and CDR2 are MNHEY and SVGAGI. The length of the CDR3 is 15 residues. V was trimmed by 6 bases and J by 8 bases, leaving 19 bases between them. CDR3 amino acids: CASRTSGPAGEKLFF. The CDR3 coding sequence is TGTGCCAGCAGGACTTCAGGGCCGGCGGGGGAAAAACTGTTTTTT.

This clone was seen only a few times. The CDR3 DNA reads as TGTGCCAGCAGCGTCGGACGTGAAAAACTGTTTTTT. This gives the protein CASSVGREKLFF. The rearrangement uses TRBV28 and TRBJ1-4; no clear D gene. The CDR3 contains 12 residues. Trimming removed 6 bases from V and 7 bases from J, with 9 bases in between. Germline CDR1 and CDR2: MDHEN and SYDVKM.